A selection of T cell receptor beta chains follows, all from one sample in a study of blood T cell repertoires in COVID-19. The repertoire was sequenced with immunoSEQ multiplex PCR; TCRdb's copy has only in-frame clones and lacks some. Of about 81,000 clones in the sample, roughly 89% were seen once. The sequencing input was peripheral blood. Source of these receptors: a woman in her fifties or sixties in a cohort sampled during active COVID-19. CDR3s include the opening cysteine and the closing phenylalanine or tryptophan. Each record gives: CDR3 DNA, CDR3 protein, D gene, J gene, clone size, V gene. D genes are given only for firm matches. Size is omitted from some rows. Given values are once, few, many or a class for expanded clones.

cdr3_nt: TGTGCCAGCAGCTTCCGGGACAGGGGCGAGACCCAGTACTTC
cdr3_aa: CASSFRDRGETQYF
d_call: TRBD1
j_call: TRBJ2-5
clone_size: .
v_call: TRBV5-4

cdr3_nt: TGTGCCAGCAGTGAACCGGGACAGGGGGTTCAGTACTTC
cdr3_aa: CASSEPGQGVQYF
d_call: TRBD1
j_call: TRBJ2-5
clone_size: .
v_call: TRBV2

cdr3_nt: TGTGCCAGCAGTCCAACGGGGGAGACCCAGTACTTC
cdr3_aa: CASSPTGETQYF
d_call: .
j_call: TRBJ2-5
clone_size: .
v_call: TRBV12-3/TRBV12-4

cdr3_nt: TGCGCCAGCAGCACGGGCGGGAGTGGGCAAGAGACCCAGTACTTC
cdr3_aa: CASSTGGSGQETQYF
d_call: TRBD2
j_call: TRBJ2-5
clone_size: .
v_call: TRBV5-1

cdr3_nt: TGTGCCAGCAGCTTGGGGTTGGTCACACCAACGCGGACTGAAGCTTTCTTT
cdr3_aa: CASSLGLVTPTRTEAFF
d_call: .
j_call: TRBJ1-1
clone_size: .
v_call: TRBV5-4

cdr3_nt: TGTGCCAGCAGAACCACAGGGGCATTTGGTCAGCCCCAGCATTTT
cdr3_aa: CASRTTGAFGQPQHF
d_call: TRBD1
j_call: TRBJ1-5
clone_size: .
v_call: TRBV28

cdr3_nt: TGTGCCTGGAGTCCTCCCCCCCCCACCTTC
cdr3_aa: CAWSPPPPTF
d_call: .
j_call: TRBJ1-2
clone_size: .
v_call: TRBV30

cdr3_nt: TGTGCCAGCAGCTTACCCGCCGGGGGGCTTGACGGGGAGCTGTTTTTT
cdr3_aa: CASSLPAGGLDGELFF
d_call: .
j_call: TRBJ2-2
clone_size: .
v_call: TRBV7-8

cdr3_nt: TGTGCCAGCAGCGCACTGGGACAGGGGGCCAAGGGCTACACCTTC
cdr3_aa: CASSALGQGAKGYTF
d_call: TRBD1
j_call: TRBJ1-2
clone_size: .
v_call: TRBV9

cdr3_nt: TGTGCCACCAGCACCTCTCCCGGAGGGAATTCACCCCTCCACTTT
cdr3_aa: CATSTSPGGNSPLHF
d_call: .
j_call: TRBJ1-6
clone_size: .
v_call: TRBV15

cdr3_nt: TGTGCCATCAGTGAGTCTACTAGCGGGAGGCTAAATGAGCAGTTCTTC
cdr3_aa: CAISESTSGRLNEQFF
d_call: TRBD2
j_call: TRBJ2-1
clone_size: .
v_call: TRBV10-3

cdr3_nt: TGCGCCAGCAGTCGGGACTCCCACGAGCAGTACTTC
cdr3_aa: CASSRDSHEQYF
d_call: .
j_call: TRBJ2-7
clone_size: few
v_call: TRBV5-1

cdr3_nt: TGTGCCAGTAGTAACTCCCGTGTCTACAATGAGCAGTTCTTC
cdr3_aa: CASSNSRVYNEQFF
d_call: .
j_call: TRBJ2-1
clone_size: .
v_call: TRBV19

cdr3_nt: TGTGCCAGCAGCGCATTGAGGGGGGGAAGCGAGCAGTACTTC
cdr3_aa: CASSALRGGSEQYF
d_call: .
j_call: TRBJ2-7
clone_size: .
v_call: TRBV3-1/TRBV3-2

cdr3_nt: TGTGCCACCAGCAGAGATCGGACTAGTTCTAGCACAGATACGCAGTATTTT
cdr3_aa: CATSRDRTSSSTDTQYF
d_call: TRBD2
j_call: TRBJ2-3
clone_size: once
v_call: TRBV15